These T cell receptor beta chains were read from a single sample in a study of blood T cell repertoires in COVID-19. TCRdb's copy holds only in-frame clones and misses some; the assay was immunoSEQ multiplex PCR. The data contain around 130,000 clones, roughly 85% of them singletons. Sequencing input: peripheral blood. These receptors were collected from a man aged 45-65 years with acute or convalescent COVID-19. Each CDR3 is given with its conserved first and last residue. D genes are given only for firm matches. Expanded clones are given a class, and other clones once, few, many or no size at all.

.,.,TRBJ2-7,TRBV5-8,TGTGCCAGCAGCCCCCAGGGAAAGCAGTACTTC,CASSPQGKQYF
.,.,TRBJ2-2,TRBV30,TGTGCCTGGAGTCATGGAGTCGGGGAGCTGTTTTTT,CAWSHGVGELFF
.,TRBD1,TRBJ1-4,TRBV3-1/TRBV3-2,TGTGCCAGCAGCCAAGAAAGGAACAGGGGGTTTGGGGAAAAACTGTTTTTT,CASSQERNRGFGEKLFF
.,TRBD1,TRBJ1-3,TRBV7-9,TGTGCCAGCAGCTTGGCCACAGGGGACTCTGGAAACACCATATATTTT,CASSLATGDSGNTIYF
.,TRBD1,TRBJ2-7,TRBV30,TGTGCCTGGCTAAAGGACAGGGGAGACTACGAGCAGTACTTC,CAWLKDRGDYEQYF
.,.,TRBJ1-2,TRBV19,TGTGCCAGTATCACTACAGGGTCCCGCTATGGCTACACCTTC,CASITTGSRYGYTF
many,TRBD2,TRBJ2-7,TRBV4-1,TGCGCCAGCAGGCCTACTAGCGGGAGCTCCTACGAGCAGTACTTC,CASRPTSGSSYEQYF
.,.,TRBJ1-5,TRBV28,TGTGCCAGCAAAAGGGAGATCAATCAGCCCCAGCATTTT,CASKREINQPQHF
.,TRBD1,TRBJ1-5,TRBV29-1,TGCAGCGTCGGAATCACAGGGGGCAGTCAGCCCCAGCATTTT,CSVGITGGSQPQHF
.,.,TRBJ2-5,TRBV9,TGTGCCAGCAGCGTAGGGCTCGAGAGGCGAGAGACCCAGTACTTC,CASSVGLERRETQYF
few,TRBD2,TRBJ2-1,TRBV2,TGTGCCAAAACCGGGACTAGCGACCACAATGAGCAGTTCTTC,CAKTGTSDHNEQFF
.,.,TRBJ2-4,TRBV14,TGTGCCAGCAGCCAAGAACCGCGGGGACCCAAAAACATTCAGTACTTC,CASSQEPRGPKNIQYF
.,.,TRBJ2-7,TRBV27,TGTGCCAGCAGTTTCTCCCGGGACTTCTACGAGCAGTACTTC,CASSFSRDFYEQYF
.,.,TRBJ2-4,TRBV6-1,TGTGCCAGCAGTGAAGCCCCCCAAGCCAAAAACATTCAGTACTTC,CASSEAPQAKNIQYF
few,TRBD1,TRBJ2-7,TRBV28,TGTGCCAGCAGTTCCGACAGGGTGGCCTACGAGCAGTACTTC,CASSSDRVAYEQYF
.,.,TRBJ2-1,TRBV7-9,TGTGCCAGCAGCACGGGGGGCCTTTACAATGAGCAGTTCTTC,CASSTGGLYNEQFF
.,.,TRBJ2-1,TRBV2,TGTGCCAGCAGTGTCCCGGGTGAGCAGTTCTTC,CASSVPGEQFF
few,.,TRBJ1-6,TRBV3-1/TRBV3-2,TGTGCCAGCAGCGCCACAGGGCTCGGAGATTCACCCCTCCACTTT,CASSATGLGDSPLHF
.,.,TRBJ2-1,TRBV9,TGTGCCAGCAGCGTAGGGAACAGACCGAGCTCCTACAATGAGCAGTTCTTC,CASSVGNRPSSYNEQFF
.,.,TRBJ1-3,TRBV28,TGTGCCAGCAGTTTTGGGGAACTTGGGGGAGGATCTGGAAACACCATATATTTT,CASSFGELGGGSGNTIYF
.,TRBD1,TRBJ1-5,TRBV7-2,TGTGCCAGCAACACACAGGGGGCGGGGGGCAATCAGCCCCAGCATTTT,CASNTQGAGGNQPQHF
.,.,TRBJ1-1,TRBV24-1,TGTGCCACCAGTGGGGCAGAGATGAACACTGAAGCTTTCTTT,CATSGAEMNTEAFF
once,.,TRBJ1-4,TRBV30,TGTGCCTGGAGTGGCCTAATGGGGGCGACTAATGAAAAACTGTTTTTT,CAWSGLMGATNEKLFF
.,.,TRBJ2-7,TRBV18,TGTGCCAGCTCACCATCCAACGAGCAGTACTTC,CASSPSNEQYF
.,.,TRBJ1-5,TRBV23-1,TGCGCCAGCAGTCAATCGTTAGAACAGTTCTCGAGCAATCAGCCCCAGCATTTT,CASSQSLEQFSSNQPQHF
few,TRBD1,TRBJ1-2,TRBV11-2,TGTGCCAGCAGCAGGGACAGGTCTCATGGCTACACCTTC,CASSRDRSHGYTF
.,TRBD1,TRBJ1-5,TRBV18,TGTGCCAGCTCCGGGACAGATAGCAATCAGCCCCAGCATTTT,CASSGTDSNQPQHF
once,.,TRBJ1-4,TRBV10-2,TGCGCCAGCAGTGAGACGACAGTTAATGAAAAACTGTTTTTT,CASSETTVNEKLFF
.,.,TRBJ2-5,TRBV5-1,TGCGCCAGCAGCAGGGGACTCCAAGAGACCCAGTACTTC,CASSRGLQETQYF
.,.,TRBJ2-5,TRBV30,TGTGCCTGGGGAGCACAGGAAGAGACCCAGTACTTC,CAWGAQEETQYF
.,TRBD1,TRBJ1-1,TRBV5-1,TGCGCCAGCAGCGCACAGGGGACCACTGAAGCTTTCTTT,CASSAQGTTEAFF
.,TRBD2,TRBJ2-5,TRBV28,TGTGCCAGCAGTTTACAGGGTTGGGGGGGACAAGAGACCCAGTACTTC,CASSLQGWGGQETQYF
few,TRBD2,TRBJ2-3,TRBV9,TGTGCCAGCAGCGTAGGCGGTCTAGCGGGGGGTTCAGATACGCAGTATTTT,CASSVGGLAGGSDTQYF
.,.,TRBJ2-2,TRBV28,TGTGCCAGCATCCCAAGCCGCGGAGGCACCGGGGAGCTGTTTTTT,CASIPSRGGTGELFF
.,TRBD2,TRBJ2-1,TRBV20-1,TGCAGTGCTAGTGGCGGGAGGGGGCCCGAGCAGTTCTTC,CSASGGRGPEQFF
few,.,TRBJ1-2,TRBV1,TGCACCAGCACCCTGGCCAGCTATGGCTACACCTTC,CTSTLASYGYTF
.,TRBD2,TRBJ2-3,TRBV11-3,TGTGCCAGCAGCTCGGGGACTAGTCGATCAGATACGCAGTATTTT,CASSSGTSRSDTQYF
.,TRBD1,TRBJ1-5,TRBV6-5,TGTGCCAGCAGTTACGGGACAGGGGCCCAGCCCCAGCATTTT,CASSYGTGAQPQHF
.,.,TRBJ2-1,TRBV7-3,TGTGCCAGCAGCTTATTACAGGGAGACAATGAGCAGTTCTTC,CASSLLQGDNEQFF
.,.,TRBJ1-2,TRBV4-2,TGTGCCAGCAGCCAAGCTCCCAGTTTGCGGGTAAACTATGGCTACACCTTC,CASSQAPSLRVNYGYTF
.,TRBD1,TRBJ1-2,TRBV4-1,TGCGCCAGCAGCCGAGGGGACAGCCGAGATAACTATGGCTACACCTTC,CASSRGDSRDNYGYTF
.,.,TRBJ2-7,TRBV21-1,TGTGCCAGCAGCAAAGGCAGGGGTATGTCCTACGAGCAGTACTTC,CASSKGRGMSYEQYF
few,.,TRBJ1-2,TRBV11-3,TGTGCCAGCAGCTTAGAGGCCTCGGGCTATGGCTACACCTTC,CASSLEASGYGYTF
.,TRBD1,TRBJ2-7,TRBV18,TGTGCCAGCTCACTGCGGACCGGACAGGGGACCTACGAGCAGTACTTC,CASSLRTGQGTYEQYF
.,TRBD1,TRBJ2-1,TRBV9,TGTGCCAGCAGCGTAGACGGGACAGGGTACAATGAGCAGTTCTTC,CASSVDGTGYNEQFF
.,TRBD1,TRBJ2-1,TRBV9,TGTGCCAGCAGCGGTACAGGGGCCTACAATGAGCAGTTCTTC,CASSGTGAYNEQFF
.,TRBD1,TRBJ2-3,TRBV7-6,TGTGCCAGCAGCGAGACAGGGAATACGCAGTATTTT,CASSETGNTQYF
.,.,TRBJ1-2,TRBV4-1,TGCGCCAGCAGCCTAGTCCCAGTCGGGTTTACTGGCTACACCTTC,CASSLVPVGFTGYTF
few,.,TRBJ2-7,TRBV5-4,TGTGCCAGCAGCCGAGGTACAGGGTTTGGCTACGAGCAGTACTTC,CASSRGTGFGYEQYF